This is a list of T cell receptor beta chains from one sample in a study of blood T cell repertoires in COVID-19. Clones were sequenced by immunoSEQ multiplex PCR, and TCRdb holds only the in-frame ones, with some missing. The sample lists 250,000 to 300,000 clones, over 80% occurring once. Sequences were obtained from peripheral blood. These receptors were taken from a woman aged 40 to 50 who had recovered from COVID-19. The CDR3 runs from the conserved cysteine through the conserved F or W. A D gene is named only where the DNA matches it firmly. Part of the rows lack a size; the others show once, few, many or a class for expanded clones.

J gene: TRBJ1-2; D gene: .; V gene: TRBV10-3; clone size: .; CDR3 protein: CATLHPTGSEGYTF; CDR3 DNA: TGTGCCACCTTACATCCTACAGGGAGTGAAGGCTACACCTTC
J gene: TRBJ1-2; D gene: .; V gene: TRBV23-1; clone size: .; CDR3 protein: CASSQSGSLTGGYTF; CDR3 DNA: TGCGCCAGCAGTCAAAGCGGGTCATTAACGGGAGGCTACACCTTC
J gene: TRBJ2-3; D gene: .; V gene: TRBV9; clone size: .; CDR3 protein: CASSVDWRPSTDTQYF; CDR3 DNA: TGTGCCAGCAGCGTAGATTGGCGGCCGAGCACAGATACGCAGTATTTT
J gene: TRBJ1-2; D gene: .; V gene: TRBV5-1; clone size: .; CDR3 protein: CASSDDSYGYTF; CDR3 DNA: TGCGCCAGCAGCGACGACAGCTATGGCTACACCTTC
J gene: TRBJ1-1; D gene: TRBD1; V gene: TRBV28; clone size: .; CDR3 protein: CASSLWGKFETGGGTEAFF; CDR3 DNA: TGTGCCAGCAGTTTATGGGGCAAATTTGAAACAGGGGGCGGCACTGAAGCTTTCTTT
J gene: TRBJ1-1; D gene: .; V gene: TRBV7-2; clone size: .; CDR3 protein: CASSLRIGGAEAFF; CDR3 DNA: TGTGCCAGCAGCTTGAGAATAGGGGGGGCTGAAGCTTTCTTT
J gene: TRBJ1-2; D gene: .; V gene: TRBV10-3; clone size: .; CDR3 protein: CATGRENYGYTF; CDR3 DNA: TGTGCCACGGGGAGGGAGAACTATGGCTACACCTTC
J gene: TRBJ2-2; D gene: .; V gene: TRBV5-8; clone size: .; CDR3 protein: CASTILGGAGELFF; CDR3 DNA: TGTGCCAGCACCATACTAGGTGGGGCCGGGGAGCTGTTTTTT
J gene: TRBJ2-3; D gene: .; V gene: TRBV12-3/TRBV12-4; clone size: .; CDR3 protein: CASTLTDTQYF; CDR3 DNA: TGTGCCAGCACCCTCACAGATACGCAGTATTTT
J gene: TRBJ1-1; D gene: .; V gene: TRBV27; clone size: .; CDR3 protein: CASSLSHLGGRTEAFF; CDR3 DNA: TGTGCCAGCAGTTTATCACACTTGGGGGGTAGGACTGAAGCTTTCTTT
J gene: TRBJ2-2; D gene: .; V gene: TRBV27; clone size: .; CDR3 protein: CASSLWGLEGGELFF; CDR3 DNA: TGTGCCAGCAGTTTATGGGGGCTTGAAGGCGGGGAGCTGTTTTTT
J gene: TRBJ2-3; D gene: TRBD1; V gene: TRBV11-2; clone size: few; CDR3 protein: CASSRQGAVVGDTQYF; CDR3 DNA: TGTGCCAGCAGCAGACAGGGGGCGGTGGTCGGGGATACGCAGTATTTT
J gene: TRBJ2-5; D gene: .; V gene: TRBV6-5; clone size: .; CDR3 protein: CASSYSRVETQYF; CDR3 DNA: TGTGCCAGCAGTTACTCGAGAGTCGAGACCCAGTACTTC
J gene: TRBJ1-1; D gene: .; V gene: TRBV24-1; clone size: .; CDR3 protein: CATNRKNTEAFF; CDR3 DNA: TGTGCCACCAACAGGAAGAACACTGAAGCTTTCTTT
J gene: TRBJ2-4; D gene: TRBD1; V gene: TRBV5-4; clone size: .; CDR3 protein: CASSRDRAALIQYF; CDR3 DNA: TGTGCCAGCAGCCGGGACAGGGCGGCCCTTATTCAGTACTTC
J gene: TRBJ1-5; D gene: .; V gene: TRBV7-8; clone size: .; CDR3 protein: CASSLDRDSNQPQHF; CDR3 DNA: TGTGCCAGCAGCTTAGACAGGGATAGCAATCAGCCCCAGCATTTT
J gene: TRBJ2-1; D gene: TRBD1; V gene: TRBV29-1; clone size: .; CDR3 protein: CSGRDRGSYNEQFF; CDR3 DNA: TGCAGCGGGAGGGACAGGGGGTCCTACAATGAGCAGTTCTTC
J gene: TRBJ2-1; D gene: TRBD2; V gene: TRBV5-6; clone size: .; CDR3 protein: CASSFFGTSGGDQFF; CDR3 DNA: TGTGCCAGCAGCTTTTTTGGGACTAGCGGGGGGGATCAGTTCTTC
J gene: TRBJ2-7; D gene: TRBD1; V gene: TRBV27; clone size: .; CDR3 protein: CASSWTGGFYEQYF; CDR3 DNA: TGTGCCAGCAGTTGGACAGGGGGCTTCTACGAGCAGTACTTC
J gene: TRBJ1-1; D gene: .; V gene: TRBV27; clone size: .; CDR3 protein: CASSLSGNMNTEAFF; CDR3 DNA: TGTGCCAGCAGTTTATCGGGCAACATGAACACTGAAGCTTTCTTT
J gene: TRBJ2-4; D gene: .; V gene: TRBV11-2; clone size: .; CDR3 protein: CASSEAIRIQYF; CDR3 DNA: TGTGCCAGCAGCGAAGCGATCCGAATTCAGTACTTC
J gene: TRBJ2-3; D gene: .; V gene: TRBV12-5; clone size: .; CDR3 protein: CASGLRSTDTQYF; CDR3 DNA: TGTGCTAGTGGTTTGCGGTCCACAGATACGCAGTATTTT
J gene: TRBJ2-7; D gene: .; V gene: TRBV19; clone size: .; CDR3 protein: CASSATGYEQYF; CDR3 DNA: TGTGCCAGTAGTGCGACAGGTTACGAGCAGTACTTC
J gene: TRBJ1-2; D gene: TRBD1; V gene: TRBV5-1; clone size: .; CDR3 protein: CASSLAGQRYGYTF; CDR3 DNA: TGCGCCAGCAGCTTGGCGGGACAGCGTTACGGCTACACCTTC
J gene: TRBJ2-3; D gene: .; V gene: TRBV18; clone size: .; CDR3 protein: CASSLRRLEADTQYF; CDR3 DNA: TGTGCCAGCTCCCTGAGGAGGTTGGAAGCAGATACGCAGTATTTT
J gene: TRBJ2-7; D gene: TRBD2; V gene: TRBV5-1; clone size: .; CDR3 protein: CASSLVASGGAYEQYF; CDR3 DNA: TGCGCCAGCAGCTTGGTTGCTAGCGGGGGGGCCTACGAGCAGTACTTC
J gene: TRBJ1-2; D gene: .; V gene: TRBV15; clone size: .; CDR3 protein: CATSSRTDFYGYTF; CDR3 DNA: TGTGCCACCAGCTCCCGGACAGACTTCTATGGCTACACCTTC
J gene: TRBJ2-2; D gene: .; V gene: TRBV5-4; clone size: .; CDR3 protein: CASSLALGGNTGELFF; CDR3 DNA: TGTGCCAGCAGCTTGGCCCTCGGAGGGAACACCGGGGAGCTGTTTTTT
J gene: TRBJ2-5; D gene: TRBD2; V gene: TRBV5-1; clone size: .; CDR3 protein: CASSSRLAGSRTQYF; CDR3 DNA: TGCGCCAGCAGCTCAAGACTAGCGGGGAGTAGGACCCAGTACTTC
J gene: TRBJ2-5; D gene: .; V gene: TRBV24-1; clone size: .; CDR3 protein: CATSDAGETQYF; CDR3 DNA: TGTGCCACCAGTGATGCGGGAGAGACCCAGTACTTC
J gene: TRBJ2-7; D gene: TRBD1; V gene: TRBV5-1; clone size: .; CDR3 protein: CASSLLGQGAHEQYF; CDR3 DNA: TGCGCCAGCAGCTTGTTGGGACAGGGGGCTCACGAGCAGTACTTC
J gene: TRBJ1-5; D gene: .; V gene: TRBV7-8; clone size: .; CDR3 protein: CASSHRWRTRGNDQPQHF; CDR3 DNA: TGTGCCAGCAGCCATAGATGGCGGACGAGAGGGAACGATCAGCCCCAGCATTTT
J gene: TRBJ2-5; D gene: .; V gene: TRBV4-1; clone size: .; CDR3 protein: CASSQVGDQETQYF; CDR3 DNA: TGCGCCAGCAGCCAAGTTGGAGACCAAGAGACCCAGTACTTC
J gene: TRBJ1-2; D gene: .; V gene: TRBV6-5; clone size: .; CDR3 protein: CASRPTANYGYTF; CDR3 DNA: TGTGCCAGCAGACCGACAGCGAACTATGGCTACACCTTC
J gene: TRBJ2-3; D gene: .; V gene: TRBV5-6; clone size: .; CDR3 protein: CASSLGGQTGGGTQYF; CDR3 DNA: TGTGCCAGCAGCTTGGGGGGACAAACGGGAGGAGGTACGCAGTATTTT
J gene: TRBJ2-1; D gene: .; V gene: TRBV24-1; clone size: .; CDR3 protein: CATSDLKFGDEQFF; CDR3 DNA: TGTGCCACCAGTGATTTAAAATTTGGAGATGAGCAGTTCTTC
J gene: TRBJ1-4; D gene: .; V gene: TRBV10-3; clone size: .; CDR3 protein: CAISAGVGSEKLFF; CDR3 DNA: TGTGCCATCAGTGCAGGGGTGGGATCTGAAAAACTGTTTTTT
J gene: TRBJ2-3; D gene: TRBD2; V gene: TRBV6-5; clone size: .; CDR3 protein: CASSYSPGGARNTQYF; CDR3 DNA: TGTGCCAGCAGTTACTCACCCGGGGGGGCCCGAAATACGCAGTATTTT
J gene: TRBJ2-7; D gene: TRBD2; V gene: TRBV7-9; clone size: .; CDR3 protein: CASSLTRRGGHEQYF; CDR3 DNA: TGTGCCAGCTCACTCACTAGGAGGGGAGGGCACGAGCAGTACTTC
J gene: TRBJ2-7; D gene: .; V gene: TRBV10-1; clone size: .; CDR3 protein: CASSEFRHRYEQYF; CDR3 DNA: TGCGCCAGCAGTGAGTTTCGACACCGCTACGAGCAGTACTTC
J gene: TRBJ2-7; D gene: TRBD1; V gene: TRBV10-3; clone size: once; CDR3 protein: CAIRQGQGAREQYF; CDR3 DNA: TGTGCCATCAGGCAGGGACAGGGGGCGCGTGAGCAGTACTTC
J gene: TRBJ2-7; D gene: .; V gene: TRBV7-2; clone size: few; CDR3 protein: CASSPGAAWEQYF; CDR3 DNA: TGTGCCAGCAGCCCAGGGGCAGCGTGGGAGCAGTACTTC
J gene: TRBJ2-7; D gene: TRBD2; V gene: TRBV11-2; clone size: .; CDR3 protein: CASSFRERGSYEQYF; CDR3 DNA: TGTGCCAGCAGCTTCAGGGAGCGGGGGTCCTACGAGCAGTACTTC
J gene: TRBJ2-5; D gene: TRBD2; V gene: TRBV30; clone size: .; CDR3 protein: CARPPPGLAGGPTSQETQYF; CDR3 DNA: TGTGCCCGGCCCCCCCCGGGACTAGCGGGGGGGCCTACCTCCCAAGAGACCCAGTACTTC
J gene: TRBJ1-3; D gene: .; V gene: TRBV21-1; clone size: .; CDR3 protein: CASSKARGTGDSGNTIYF; CDR3 DNA: TGTGCCAGCAGCAAAGCGAGGGGGACAGGGGACTCTGGAAACACCATATATTTT
J gene: TRBJ2-1; D gene: TRBD2; V gene: TRBV27; clone size: .; CDR3 protein: CASSLGRLANNEQFF; CDR3 DNA: TGTGCCAGCAGTTTGGGGAGACTAGCGAACAATGAGCAGTTCTTC
J gene: TRBJ2-1; D gene: TRBD2; V gene: TRBV5-1; clone size: few; CDR3 protein: CASLWASGGHNEQFF; CDR3 DNA: TGCGCCAGCCTGTGGGCTAGCGGGGGGCACAATGAGCAGTTCTTC
J gene: TRBJ2-5; D gene: .; V gene: TRBV11-2; clone size: .; CDR3 protein: CASSLEARTFQETQYF; CDR3 DNA: TGTGCCAGCAGCTTAGAGGCGAGGACATTCCAAGAGACCCAGTACTTC
J gene: TRBJ1-2; D gene: TRBD1; V gene: TRBV27; clone size: .; CDR3 protein: CASSLDRDFNYGYTF; CDR3 DNA: TGTGCCAGCAGTCTAGACAGGGACTTTAACTATGGCTACACCTTC
J gene: TRBJ2-7; D gene: .; V gene: TRBV27; clone size: .; CDR3 protein: CASSLFSPYEQYF; CDR3 DNA: TGTGCCAGCAGTCTCTTTTCTCCCTACGAGCAGTACTTC
J gene: TRBJ1-2; D gene: .; V gene: TRBV19; clone size: .; CDR3 protein: CASSRDSPLRGYTF; CDR3 DNA: TGTGCCAGTTCACGGGACTCACCATTACGTGGCTACACCTTC
J gene: TRBJ2-3; D gene: TRBD2; V gene: TRBV5-1; clone size: .; CDR3 protein: CASSLALAGVVNTQYF; CDR3 DNA: TGCGCCAGCAGCTTAGCGCTAGCGGGGGTGGTGAATACGCAGTATTTT
J gene: TRBJ2-5; D gene: TRBD2; V gene: TRBV27; clone size: .; CDR3 protein: CASSLTGSGRETQYF; CDR3 DNA: TGTGCCAGCAGTTTGACAGGGAGCGGGAGGGAGACCCAGTACTTC